The TCR beta chain described here comes from a study of response to subunit inactivated influenza vaccine. Regarding the study as a whole: With each seasonal influenza vaccination, the authors suggested, few new T cells are recruited.

This clonotype was observed a few times. The antigen remains undetermined. This CDR3 region has 16 residues. V shed 3 bases and J shed 0 bases, with 15 bases lying between them. CDR1 and CDR2 from the germline V gene are SGHAT and FQDESV (reference sequence). TCRdb redid the calling of the RT-PCR reads with MiXCR, one entry per CDR3 protein. Among 200,000 to 300,000 distinct CDR3 sequences listed, 10% to 15% were seen once. The receptor's source is a man aged 50 to 60 who received an inactivated influenza vaccine. V usage is TRBV11-1 and J usage is TRBJ2-7; D call uncertain. Sequenced material: non-naive T cells sorted from PBMCs, taken less than 15 days before vaccination. In DNA, the CDR3 is TGTGCCAGCAGCTTCTCCAACAGTCGCGGCTCCTACGAGCAGTACTTC. Its protein is CASSFSNSRGSYEQYF.